This T cell receptor (beta chain) was found in a study of blood T cell repertoires in COVID-19. In the study overall: Collection of acute and convalescent COVID-19 samples took place in the United States, Italy and Spain. PBMCs, B-cell-depleted T cells, or T cells provided the cDNA or gDNA that made up the material.

Study processing details: For nucleated cells, counts were estimated from reference gene primer amplification. The repertoire was sequenced with immunoSEQ multiplex PCR; TCRdb's copy has only in-frame clones and lacks some. V, J and clone size were drawn from that table, and D and trimming were deduced from the DNA. This repertoire shows roughly 100,000 clones, over 65% found once; its top ten account for around 4.3%. Germline lookup yields CDR1 SGHAT and CDR2 FQDESV (reference sequence). V trimming: 3 bases; J trimming: 3 bases; junction bases outside the gene matches: 3. This CDR3 is built from 14 residues.

The TCR comes from a human donor in a cohort sampled during active COVID-19. The J gene is TRBJ2-7, the V gene TRBV11-1; 9 bases match TRBD1. Material for sequencing was peripheral blood. The CDR3 region is CASSFGTGLYEQYF. As DNA, the CDR3 is TGTGCCAGCAGCTTCGGGACAGGGCTCTACGAGCAGTACTTC.